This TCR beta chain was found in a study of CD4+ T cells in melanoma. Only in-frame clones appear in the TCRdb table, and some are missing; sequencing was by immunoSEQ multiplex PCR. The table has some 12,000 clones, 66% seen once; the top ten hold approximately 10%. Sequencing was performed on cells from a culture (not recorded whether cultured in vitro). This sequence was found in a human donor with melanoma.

This CDR3 is CASSRTVNYGYTF. For the CDR3, the DNA is TGTGCCAGCAGCCGGACGGTTAACTATGGCTACACCTTC. V is TRBV27 and J is TRBJ1-2; D is uncertain. The V and J ends lost 6 bases and 1 base respectively, with 9 bases between them. CDR1 is MNHEY and CDR2 is SMNVEV in the germline V gene (reference sequence). The CDR3 spans 13 residues.